The next 22 T cell receptor beta chains were all read from a single sample in a study of CD8 T cells in ankylosing spondylitis. TCRdb processed the 5' RACE reads anew with MiXCR; each CDR3 protein has one entry. The data show nearly 250,000 distinct CDR3 sequences, with roughly 32% seen just once and 4% to 5% held by the top ten. The specimen was blood, either unsorted or a sorted T cell fraction (not recorded which). The receptors come from a male donor with ankylosing spondylitis or in good health (not recorded which).

This clonotype appeared a few times. V is TRBV20-1 and J is TRBJ2-7; possible D gene TRBD1, 6 bases. CDR3 length: 11 residues. V was pared by 7 bases and J by 3 bases, with 10 bases between. From germline, CDR1 is DFQATT and CDR2 SNEGSKA (reference sequence). The CDR3 DNA reads TGCAGTGGCATACAGGGCTACGAGCAGTACTTC. Encoded protein: CSGIQGYEQYF.

In its sample, this clonotype was seen once. The rearrangement joins TRBV9 to TRBJ2-1; TRBD1 might be the D (5 bases). Germline-derived CDR1 and CDR2 are SGDLS and YYNGEE. This CDR3 is 15 amino acids long. Trimming stripped 4 bases from V and 4 bases from J, with 15 bases between. Written as DNA, the CDR3 is TGTGCCAGCAGCATGATAGGGGAACCTTACAATGAGCAGTTCTTC. Its translation: CASSMIGEPYNEQFF.

This clonotype came up many times. V and J are TRBV6-4 and TRBJ2-3, with 10 bases fitting TRBD2. Germline V gene sequence: CDR1 MRHNA, CDR2 SNTAGT. The CDR3 is made up of 15 amino acids. V shed 3 bases and J 2 bases; nucleotides not matched to a gene: 2. The CDR3 coding sequence is TGTGCCAGCAGTGAACTAGCGGGGCACACAGATACGCAGTATTTT. Its protein product is CASSELAGHTDTQYF.

The V and J genes are TRBV20-1 and TRBJ2-7, with 8 bases that match TRBD1. In germline, CDR1 is DFQATT, CDR2 SNEGSKA (reference sequence). The ends lost 6 bases at V and 6 bases at J; junction bases unmatched: 10. This CDR3 is built from 13 residues. CDR3 DNA: TGCAGTGCAAGACAGGGGTACAGTTTCGAGCAGTACTTC. Translating it yields CSARQGYSFEQYF.

This clonotype was recorded a few times. This chain connects TRBV12-3 or TRBV12-4 to TRBJ2-3, with 8 bases that match TRBD2. The CDR3 has 15 residues. The V and J ends lost 10 bases and 2 bases, in that order; junction bases with no gene match: 11. CDR3 coding DNA: TGTGCCATCTCCCTGAGCGGGGGTTCCACAGATACGCAGTATTTT. This codes for CAISLSGGSTDTQYF.

The CDR3 bases are TGTGCCAGCAGTTTATGGGTAGGGGCTAGCACAGATACGCAGTATTTT. This translates into CASSLWVGASTDTQYF. The chain links TRBV12-3 or TRBV12-4 to TRBJ2-3; D is possibly TRBD1 (5 bases). CDR3 length: 16 amino acids. V lost 2 bases and J lost 0, with 12 bases in between.

The count of this clonotype is one. The J gene is TRBJ1-5, the V gene TRBV6-5, with D hard to call. V was cut by 0 bases and J by 0 bases, with 9 bases left in between. This CDR3 contains 16 residues. Germline values: CDR1 MNHEY, CDR2 SVGAGI. The CDR3 here is CASSYSAGGSNQPQHF. DNA for the CDR3: TGTGCCAGCAGTTACTCAGCGGGAGGTAGCAATCAGCCCCAGCATTTT.

This chain joins TRBV5-6 and TRBJ2-3, with a tentative D call TRBD1 (6 bases). CDR1 and CDR2 (germline): SGHDT, YYEEEE. The CDR3 runs to 16 residues. V was clipped by 5 bases and J by 2 bases, with 18 bases between them. CDR3 region: CASSDAGTGNTDTQYF. The CDR3 nucleotides are TGTGCCAGCAGTGATGCAGGAACAGGGAACACAGATACGCAGTATTTT.

The chain recombines TRBV10-3 with TRBJ2-3; 11 nucleotides match TRBD2. V shed 4 bases and J 4 bases; nucleotides not matched to a gene: 7. Per germline, CDR1 ENHRY and CDR2 SYGVKD. This CDR3 contains 16 residues. The CDR3 loop reads CAISGVAGGPADTQYF. DNA of the CDR3: TGTGCCATCAGTGGGGTAGCGGGGGGGCCAGCAGATACGCAGTATTTT.

This chain uses TRBV29-1 with TRBJ1-1, with D possibly TRBD1 on 5 matching bases. Germline V CDR1 and CDR2: SQVTM, ANQGSEA. Trimming cost V 1 base and J 6 bases, with 15 bases left between them. The CDR3 runs to 14 residues. The CDR3 is CSVEGGTETPEAFF. The CDR3 DNA is TGCAGCGTTGAAGGTGGGACGGAGACGCCTGAAGCTTTCTTT.

This clonotype has a handful of counts. This rearrangement joins TRBV11-2 to TRBJ2-5; TRBD2 matches at 9 bases. Germline V CDR1 and CDR2: SGHAT, FQNNGV. Trimming cost V 1 base and J 4 bases; bases outside gene matches: 13. This CDR3 spans 18 amino acids. The CDR3 DNA follows: TGTGCCAGCAGCTTAGCTCTAGCGGGGCCGACATCGGCAGAGACCCAGTACTTC. As protein: CASSLALAGPTSAETQYF.

Only a few counts were recorded for this clonotype. The chain couples TRBV29-1 to TRBJ2-1, with 8 bases identical to TRBD1. Losses at the gene ends were 3 bases for V and 9 bases for J; bases not matched to a gene: 7. CDR1 is SQVTM, CDR2 ANQGSEA, per germline. The CDR3 spans 13 residues. This CDR3 reads CSVDFTGGREQFF. The CDR3 DNA is TGCAGCGTTGATTTTACAGGGGGACGTGAGCAGTTCTTC.

This clonotype was seen more than once but under ten times. The junction differs from germline at one of its ends, possibly a read error. CDR3 region: CSSLGGGNTDTQYF. CDR3 sequence (DNA): TGCAGTTCCTTGGGCGGGGGGAACACAGATACTCAGTATTTT. The chain combines TRBV20-1 with TRBJ2-3; 8 bases line up with TRBD2. The CDR3 is 14 residues long. The germline V gene has CDR1 DFQATT and CDR2 SNEGSKA (reference sequence).

The CDR3, as DNA: TGTGCCAGCAGACCTCTGGGCGGGAGCGAGCAGTACTTC. Translation gives CASRPLGGSEQYF. The chain has TRBV6-1 and TRBJ2-7; 7 positions agree with TRBD2. CDR1 MNHNS and CDR2 SASEGT come from the germline V gene. The V segment lost 6 bases and the J segment 6 bases; nucleotides outside the gene matches: 8. The CDR3 runs 13 residues.

This chain connects TRBV28 to TRBJ1-1; D unclear. This CDR3 region has 14 residues. Germline V gene lookup returns CDR1 MDHEN and CDR2 SYDVKM. V lost 2 bases to trimming and J lost 5 bases, with 12 bases between them. The CDR3 DNA sequence: TGTGCCAGCAGTTTAGATAGAGTGGAGACTGAAGCTTTCTTT. Translating it yields CASSLDRVETEAFF.

Here the CDR3 reads CSATVGGAWNEQFF. The CDR3 DNA follows: TGCAGTGCTACGGTCGGGGGGGCCTGGAATGAGCAGTTCTTC. V usage is TRBV20-1 and J usage is TRBJ2-1; 8 nucleotides agree with TRBD2. The CDR3 covers 14 residues. The germline V gene encodes CDR1 DFQATT and CDR2 SNEGSKA (reference sequence). After removal of 4 bases from V and 7 bases from J, the junction contained 9 bases not matched to a gene.

The chain has TRBV7-9 and TRBJ2-1; 11 nucleotides agree with TRBD2. CDR3 length: 15 residues. With 8 bases clipped from V and 7 bases from J, the junction kept 10 bases outside the gene matches. Looked up from germline, CDR1 is SEHNR and CDR2 is FQNEAQ (reference sequence). The CDR3 spells CASGVAGGLGNEQFF. CDR3 bases: TGTGCCAGCGGCGTAGCGGGGGGGCTGGGGAATGAGCAGTTCTTC.

The genes are TRBV4-2 and TRBJ2-6; D not resolved. The CDR3 has 15 residues. Looked up from germline, CDR1 is LGHNA and CDR2 is YNFKEQ. V was cut by 0 bases and J by 3 bases, with 6 bases left in between. The CDR3 region is CASSQDRGGANVLTF. CDR3 DNA sequence: TGTGCCAGCAGCCAAGACAGAGGTGGGGCCAACGTCCTGACTTTC.

The chain joins TRBV10-1 to TRBJ2-3; 11 bases line up with TRBD1. The junction had 4 bases not matched to a gene; V was cut back by 8 bases and J by 3 bases. Germline lookup yields CDR1 WNHNN and CDR2 SYGVQD (reference sequence). The length of the CDR3 is 14 residues. The CDR3 bases are TGCGCCAGCGGGGACAGGGGGTTGACAGATACGCAGTATTTT. It is translated as CASGDRGLTDTQYF.

V usage is TRBV6-1 and J usage is TRBJ2-3; tentative D call: TRBD2 (6 bases). Trimming took 1 base from V and 6 from J, leaving 14 bases between them. CDR3 length equals 15 residues. CDR1 is MNHNS, CDR2 SASEGT, per germline. CDR3 amino acids: CASSEGPQRVDTQYF. The CDR3 coding sequence is TGTGCCAGCAGTGAAGGTCCTCAGCGGGTTGATACGCAGTATTTT.

This clonotype was seen only a few times. V is TRBV9 and J is TRBJ1-3, with TRBD1 matching over 8 bases. This CDR3 is 16 amino acids long. Trimming at V came to 0 bases and at J to 4 bases, leaving 6 bases not matched to a gene. Germline CDR1 reads SGDLS; CDR2 reads YYNGEE. Here the CDR3 reads CASSVEDRVDGNTIYF. CDR3 DNA: TGTGCCAGCAGCGTAGAGGACAGGGTGGACGGAAACACCATATATTTT. The entire variable domain, with the rest obtained from reference TRBV9 and TRBJ1-3, is as follows: DSGVTQTPKHLITATGQRVTLRCSPRSGDLSVYWYQQSLDQGLQFLIQYYNGEERAKGNILERFSAQQFPDLHSELNLSSLELGDSALYFCASSVEDRVDGNTIYFGEGSWLTVV.

This clonotype was seen ten or more times. The chain combines TRBV29-1 with TRBJ2-1; 10 bases match TRBD1. V was pared by 6 bases and J by 5 bases, with 7 bases of the junction left unmatched. This CDR3 has 14 amino acids. CDR1 is SQVTM, CDR2 ANQGSEA, per germline. The CDR3 sequence: CSVATGTGDNEQFF. The CDR3 DNA reads TGCAGCGTAGCCACCGGGACAGGGGACAATGAGCAGTTCTTC.